This T cell receptor (beta chain) was identified in a study of T cells in localized non-small cell lung cancer. Method: immunoSEQ multiplex PCR; TCRdb's copy keeps in-frame clones and lacks some. Among approximately 43,000 clones listed, more than 85% were seen once. Germline V CDR1 and CDR2: SGHRS, YFSETQ. The germline V and J ends were trimmed by 0 bases and 8 bases, with 12 bases remaining between them. This CDR3 is built from 15 residues. The sample in question was peripheral blood, obtained before any cancer treatment. V is TRBV5-1 and J is TRBJ1-6; D might be TRBD1 (6 bases). The sequence derives from a woman between 18 and 49 years old with stage III lung adenocarcinoma. CDR3: CASSLAGTPDSPLHF. CDR3 DNA: TGCGCCAGCAGCTTGGCCGGGACACCCGATTCACCCCTCCACTTT.